This T cell receptor beta chain was sequenced for a study of blood T cell repertoires in COVID-19 (dated by TCRdb to about 2020). At the level of the whole study: Samples from collaborators originated in the United States, Italy and Spain and spanned both the acute and convalescent phases of COVID-19. The material from the prospective study consisted of cDNA or gDNA derived from T cells, B-cell-depleted T cells, or PBMCs. Deeply sampled blood TCRbeta repertoires from subjects exposed to, actively infected with, or recovered from COVID-19 were included in the dataset. A freely available public database, intended as a resource for researchers studying the immune response to SARS-CoV-2, is where the repertoires were released. The samples were drawn from two sources: the first 160 participants of the ongoing ImmuneRACE study, and about 1,300 subjects contributed by 6 global collaborators. Nearly every sample came with metadata listing a de-identified subject ID, COVID-19 status, age in years and sex. Where available, HLA class I and class II types were obtained from metadata supplied by the sample provider rather than from assay-based typing.

This clone was seen just once. This clone's antigen is unknown. No much larger clonotype is one base removed from it; base qualities were not supplied. Broad study findings and their caveats: The amount of clinical and demographic metadata varied by source and participant and was provided uncurated.

TCRbeta CDR3 regions were amplified from genomic DNA using the immunoSEQ Assay, a bias-controlled multiplex PCR. On the study's bioinformatics: Nucleated cell counts per sample were estimated from amplification of reference gene primers within the assay. Sequence reads were collapsed and filtered to measure the absolute abundance of every unique TCRbeta CDR3 rearrangement. For each sample, productive Simpson clonality was calculated by taking the square root of Simpson's diversity index across productive rearrangements. Sourced from immuneACCESS, this table was stored by TCRdb with only in-frame sequences that have V and J called. A share of the clones is absent; for the studies checked, an unresolved V gene accounts for under half, and the remainder has no known explanation. V, J and clone size are taken as reported in that table, and D and trimming were inferred from the DNA itself. The sample profile shows 80,000 or so clones; 80% to 90% of them were found once. Of the sample, around 15% is held by the ten largest clones.

Whole blood was collected in K2EDTA tubes by collaborating institutions according to the institutions' own protocols. For TCRbeta analysis, collaborators shipped samples in one of three forms: frozen whole blood, isolated PBMCs, or DNA extracted from either of those sample types. The TCR comes from a woman of 80 years or more with acute or convalescent COVID-19. The material sequenced was peripheral blood.

The sequenced DNA: TGTGCCAGCAGCGTAGCCCCCCGGACAGACAGTTATGGCTACACCTTC. Translated, this is CASSVAPRTDSYGYTF. The chain was built from TRBV9 and TRBJ1-2; the D region possibly corresponds to TRBD1 (6 bases align). The V and J ends are trimmed by 0 bases and 5 bases, leaving 17 bases between them. The CDR3 runs 16 residues from the cysteine to the phenylalanine. Kept here is only the CDR3 DNA, which spans 48 bases and is read in frame from base 1. The germline V gene provides CDR1 SGDLS and CDR2 YYNGEE.